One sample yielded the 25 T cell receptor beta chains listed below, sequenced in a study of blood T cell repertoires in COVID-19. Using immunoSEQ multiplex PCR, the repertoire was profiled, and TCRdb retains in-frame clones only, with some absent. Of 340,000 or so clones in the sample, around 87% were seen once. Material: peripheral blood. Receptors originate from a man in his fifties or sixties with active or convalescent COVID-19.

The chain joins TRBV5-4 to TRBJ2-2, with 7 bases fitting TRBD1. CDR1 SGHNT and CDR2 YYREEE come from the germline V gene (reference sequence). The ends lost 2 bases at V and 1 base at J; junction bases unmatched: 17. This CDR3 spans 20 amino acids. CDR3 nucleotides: TGTGCCAGCAGCTTCGGCATCAAGGGGGCGATTTTTAGGAACACCGGGGAGCTGTTTTTT. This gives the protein CASSFGIKGAIFRNTGELFF.

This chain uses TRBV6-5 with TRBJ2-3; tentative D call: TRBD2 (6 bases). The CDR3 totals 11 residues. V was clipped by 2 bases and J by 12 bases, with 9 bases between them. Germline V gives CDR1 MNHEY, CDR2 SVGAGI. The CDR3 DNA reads TGTGCCAGCAGTTACGGAGGGTCTCAGTATTTT. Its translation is CASSYGGSQYF.

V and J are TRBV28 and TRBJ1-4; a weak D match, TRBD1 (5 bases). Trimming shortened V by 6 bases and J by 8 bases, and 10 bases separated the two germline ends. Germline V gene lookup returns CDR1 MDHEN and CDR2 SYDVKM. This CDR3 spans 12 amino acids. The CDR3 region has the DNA TGTGCCAGCAGACAAAGGGGAGAAAAACTGTTTTTT. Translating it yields CASRQRGEKLFF.

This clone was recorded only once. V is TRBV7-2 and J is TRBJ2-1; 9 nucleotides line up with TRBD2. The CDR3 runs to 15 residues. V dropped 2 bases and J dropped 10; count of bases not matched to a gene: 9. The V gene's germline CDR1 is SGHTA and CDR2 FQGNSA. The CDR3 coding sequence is TGTGCCAGCAGCTTATACAGCGGGGGGTTCGTGGAGCAGTTCTTC. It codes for CASSLYSGGFVEQFF.

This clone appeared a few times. The CDR3 sequence is CAWNRRDTDTQYF. The CDR3 region has the DNA TGTGCCTGGAATCGCCGGGACACAGATACGCAGTATTTT. This sequence joins TRBV30 and TRBJ2-3; a possible D gene is TRBD2 (5 bases). Germline CDR1 and CDR2: GTSNPN and SVGIG (reference sequence). The ends were cut back, 4 bases at V and 2 bases at J, with 10 bases in the middle. This CDR3 contains 13 residues.

The CDR3 loop reads CASSFPRSTSWLRNEQFF. DNA for the CDR3: TGTGCCAGCAGTTTTCCCCGATCGACTAGCTGGTTACGCAATGAGCAGTTCTTC. V gene TRBV28 combines with J gene TRBJ2-1, with 7 bases that match TRBD2. V trimming: 3 bases; J trimming: 6 bases; junction bases outside the gene matches: 17. CDR1 MDHEN and CDR2 SYDVKM come from the germline V gene. The CDR3 totals 18 residues.

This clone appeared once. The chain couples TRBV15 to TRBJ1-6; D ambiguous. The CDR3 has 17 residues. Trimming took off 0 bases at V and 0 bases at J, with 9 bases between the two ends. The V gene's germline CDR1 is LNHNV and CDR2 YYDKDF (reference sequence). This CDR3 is CATSREPVSSYNSPLHF. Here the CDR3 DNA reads TGTGCCACCAGCAGAGAGCCAGTAAGCTCCTATAATTCACCCCTCCACTTT.

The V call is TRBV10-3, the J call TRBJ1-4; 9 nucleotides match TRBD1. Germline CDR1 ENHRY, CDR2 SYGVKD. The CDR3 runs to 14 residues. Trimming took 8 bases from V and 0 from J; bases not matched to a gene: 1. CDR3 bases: TGTGCCATCGGGACAGGGACAACTAATGAAAAACTGTTTTTT. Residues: CAIGTGTTNEKLFF.

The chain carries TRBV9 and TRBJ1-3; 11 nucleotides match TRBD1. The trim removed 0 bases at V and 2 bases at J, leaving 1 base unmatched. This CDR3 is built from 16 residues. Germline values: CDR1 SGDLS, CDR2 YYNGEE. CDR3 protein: CASSVGDRGAGNTIYF. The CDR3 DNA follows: TGTGCCAGCAGCGTAGGGGACAGGGGGGCTGGAAACACCATATATTTT.

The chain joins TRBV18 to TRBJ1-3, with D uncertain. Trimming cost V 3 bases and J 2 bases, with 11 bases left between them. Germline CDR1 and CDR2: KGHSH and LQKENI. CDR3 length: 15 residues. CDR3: CASSPPGSTGNTIYF. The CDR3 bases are TGTGCCAGCTCACCCCCGGGTAGTACTGGAAACACCATATATTTT.

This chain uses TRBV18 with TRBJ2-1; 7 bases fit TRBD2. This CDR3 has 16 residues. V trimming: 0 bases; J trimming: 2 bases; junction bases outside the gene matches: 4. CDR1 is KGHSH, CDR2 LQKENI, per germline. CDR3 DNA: TGTGCCAGCTCACCACCTTCGGGACTAACCTACAATGAGCAGTTCTTC. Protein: CASSPPSGLTYNEQFF.

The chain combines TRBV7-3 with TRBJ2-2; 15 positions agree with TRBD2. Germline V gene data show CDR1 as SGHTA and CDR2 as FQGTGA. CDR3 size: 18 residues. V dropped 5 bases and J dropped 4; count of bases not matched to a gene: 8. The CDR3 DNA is TGTGCCAGCAGCCCAGGACTAGCGGGAGGGCCGGGCACCGGGGAGCTGTTTTTT. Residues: CASSPGLAGGPGTGELFF.

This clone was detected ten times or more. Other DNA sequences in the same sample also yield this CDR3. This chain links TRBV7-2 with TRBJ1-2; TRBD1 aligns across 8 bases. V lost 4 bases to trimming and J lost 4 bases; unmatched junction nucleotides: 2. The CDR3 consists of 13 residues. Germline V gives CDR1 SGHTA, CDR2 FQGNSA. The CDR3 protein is CASSSGQGYGYTF. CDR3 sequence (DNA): TGTGCCAGCAGCTCCGGACAGGGCTATGGCTACACCTTC.

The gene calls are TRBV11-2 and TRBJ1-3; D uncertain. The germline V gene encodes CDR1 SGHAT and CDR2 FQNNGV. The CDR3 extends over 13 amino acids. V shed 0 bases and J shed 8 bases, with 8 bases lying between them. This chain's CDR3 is CASSLDSRDTIYF. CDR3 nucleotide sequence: TGTGCCAGCAGCTTAGATTCTCGTGACACCATATATTTT.

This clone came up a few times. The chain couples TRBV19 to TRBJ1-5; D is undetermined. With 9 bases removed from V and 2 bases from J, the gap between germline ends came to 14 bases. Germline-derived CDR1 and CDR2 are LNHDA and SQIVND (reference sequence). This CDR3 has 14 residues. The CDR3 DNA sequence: TGTGCCAGCCGCGAATACGGGGGCAATCAGCCCCAGCATTTT. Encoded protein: CASREYGGNQPQHF.

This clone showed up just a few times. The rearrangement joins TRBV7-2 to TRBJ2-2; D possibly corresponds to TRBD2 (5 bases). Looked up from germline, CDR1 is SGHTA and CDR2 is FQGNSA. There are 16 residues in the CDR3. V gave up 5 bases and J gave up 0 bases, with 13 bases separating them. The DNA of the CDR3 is TGTGCCAGCAGCCTCTTGCGGGCATCGAACACCGGGGAGCTGTTTTTT. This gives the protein CASSLLRASNTGELFF.

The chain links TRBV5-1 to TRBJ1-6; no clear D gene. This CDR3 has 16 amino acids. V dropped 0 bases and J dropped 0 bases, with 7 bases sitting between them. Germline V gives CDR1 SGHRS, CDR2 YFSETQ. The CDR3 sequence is CASSLEQSSYNSPLHF. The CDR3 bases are TGCGCCAGCAGCTTGGAACAGAGCTCCTATAATTCACCCCTCCACTTT.

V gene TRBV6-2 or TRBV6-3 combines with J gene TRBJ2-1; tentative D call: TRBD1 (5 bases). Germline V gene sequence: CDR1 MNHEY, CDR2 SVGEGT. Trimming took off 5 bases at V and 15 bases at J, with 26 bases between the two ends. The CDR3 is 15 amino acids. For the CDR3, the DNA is TGTGCCAGCAGTCAACCCCCAGGGCGGTCGCTAAGGGTGTTCTTC. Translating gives CASSQPPGRSLRVFF.

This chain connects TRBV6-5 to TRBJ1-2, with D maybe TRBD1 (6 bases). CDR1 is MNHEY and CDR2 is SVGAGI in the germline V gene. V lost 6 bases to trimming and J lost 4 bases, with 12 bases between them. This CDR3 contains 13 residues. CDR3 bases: TGTGCCAGCAGAGCAGGGGTAGGCTATGGCTACACCTTC. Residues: CASRAGVGYGYTF.

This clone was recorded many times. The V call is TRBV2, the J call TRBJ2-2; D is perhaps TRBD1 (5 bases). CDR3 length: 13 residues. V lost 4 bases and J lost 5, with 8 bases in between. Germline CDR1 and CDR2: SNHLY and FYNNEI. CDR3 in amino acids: CASSVGQTGELFF. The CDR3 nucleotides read TGTGCCAGCAGTGTTGGACAAACCGGGGAGCTGTTTTTT. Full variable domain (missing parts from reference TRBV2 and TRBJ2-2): EPEVTQTPSHQVTQMGQEVILRCVPISNHLYFYWYRQILGQKVEFLVSFYNNEISEKSEIFDDQFSVERPDGSNFTLKIRSTKLEDSAMYFCASSVGQTGELFFGEGSRLTVL.

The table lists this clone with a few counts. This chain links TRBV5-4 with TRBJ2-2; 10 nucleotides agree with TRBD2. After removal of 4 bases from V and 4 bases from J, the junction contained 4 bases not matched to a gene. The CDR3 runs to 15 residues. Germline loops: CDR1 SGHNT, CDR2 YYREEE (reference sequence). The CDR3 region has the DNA TGTGCCAGCAGCGGGGTAGCGGGAGGCACCGGGGAGCTGTTTTTT. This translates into CASSGVAGGTGELFF.

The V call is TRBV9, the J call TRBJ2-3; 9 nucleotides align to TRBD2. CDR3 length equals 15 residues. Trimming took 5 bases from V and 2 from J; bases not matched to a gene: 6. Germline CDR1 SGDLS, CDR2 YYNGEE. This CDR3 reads CASSYSSGTTDTQYF. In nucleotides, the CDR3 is TGTGCCAGCAGTTACTCTAGCGGGACCACAGATACGCAGTATTTT.

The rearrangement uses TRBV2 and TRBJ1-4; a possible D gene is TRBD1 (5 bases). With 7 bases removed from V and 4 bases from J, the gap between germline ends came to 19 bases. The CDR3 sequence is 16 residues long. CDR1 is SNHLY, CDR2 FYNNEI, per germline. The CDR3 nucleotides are TGTGCCAGCAACCCCTCGCTCGCAAGGGGTAATGAAAAACTGTTTTTT. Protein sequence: CASNPSLARGNEKLFF.

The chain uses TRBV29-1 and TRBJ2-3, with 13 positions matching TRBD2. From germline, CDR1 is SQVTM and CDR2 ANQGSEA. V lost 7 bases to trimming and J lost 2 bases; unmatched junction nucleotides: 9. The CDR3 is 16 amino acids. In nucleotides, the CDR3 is TGCAGCGGGGGAACGACTAGCGGGGGGCACACAGATACGCAGTATTTT. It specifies CSGGTTSGGHTDTQYF.

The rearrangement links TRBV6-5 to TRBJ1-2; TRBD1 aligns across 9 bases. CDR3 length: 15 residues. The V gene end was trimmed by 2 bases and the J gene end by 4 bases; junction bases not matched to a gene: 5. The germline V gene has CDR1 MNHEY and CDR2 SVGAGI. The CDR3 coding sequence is TGTGCCAGCAGTTACCAGGGACAGGGCAGCTATGGCTACACCTTC. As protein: CASSYQGQGSYGYTF.